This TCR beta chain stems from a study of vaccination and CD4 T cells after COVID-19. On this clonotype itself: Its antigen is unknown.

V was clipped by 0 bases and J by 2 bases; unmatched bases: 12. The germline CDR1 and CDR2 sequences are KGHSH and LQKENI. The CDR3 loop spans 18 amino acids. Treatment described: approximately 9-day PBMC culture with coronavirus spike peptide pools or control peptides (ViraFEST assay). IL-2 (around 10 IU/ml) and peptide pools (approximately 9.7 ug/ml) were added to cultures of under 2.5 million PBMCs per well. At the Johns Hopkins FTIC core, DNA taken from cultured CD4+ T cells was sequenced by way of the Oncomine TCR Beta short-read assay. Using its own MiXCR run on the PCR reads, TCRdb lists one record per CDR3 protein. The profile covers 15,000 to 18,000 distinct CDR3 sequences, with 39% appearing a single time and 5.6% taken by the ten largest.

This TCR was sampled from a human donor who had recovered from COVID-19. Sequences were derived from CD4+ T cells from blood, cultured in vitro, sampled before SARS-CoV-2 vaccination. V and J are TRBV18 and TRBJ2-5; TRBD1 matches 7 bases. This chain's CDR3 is CASSPPRARGGGQETQYF. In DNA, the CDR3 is TGTGCCAGCTCACCACCGAGAGCGCGAGGGGGCGGTCAAGAGACCCAGTACTTC. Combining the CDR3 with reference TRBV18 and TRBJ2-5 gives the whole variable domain NAGVMQNPRHLVRRRGQEARLRCSPMKGHSHVYWYRQLPEEGLKFMVYLQKENIIDESGMPKERFSAEFPKEGPSILRIQQVVRGDSAAYFCASSPPRARGGGQETQYFGPGTRLLVL.